The 25 T cell receptor beta chains below come from one sample, sequenced in a study of T cell changes during pregnancy in multiple sclerosis. Generated by immunoSEQ multiplex PCR, the TCRdb table keeps only in-frame clones and is missing some. The profile shows about 35,000 clones, under 95% of them singletons. The source material was peripheral blood, sampled in the third trimester of pregnancy. These TCRs come from a female donor in good health, enrolled as a control in a pregnancy study.

The chain recombines TRBV5-5 with TRBJ1-1, with 7 bases fitting TRBD1. Germline-derived CDR1 and CDR2 are SGHKS and YYEKEE (reference sequence). V shed 4 bases, J shed 0 bases, and the junction held 9 bases outside the gene matches. CDR3 size: 16 residues. DNA of the CDR3: TGTGCCAGCAGCCCACGACAGGGTATTATGAACACTGAAGCTTTCTTT. Its protein is CASSPRQGIMNTEAFF.

V gene TRBV28 combines with J gene TRBJ1-2; 7 bases fit TRBD1. The CDR3 is 16 amino acids. V was clipped by 6 bases and J by 0 bases; unmatched bases: 10. The germline V gene has CDR1 MDHEN and CDR2 SYDVKM. Here the CDR3 reads CASSRRGDSTNYGYTF. CDR3 nucleotide sequence: TGTGCCAGCAGCCGGCGAGGGGACAGCACTAACTATGGCTACACCTTC.

This rearrangement joins TRBV7-8 to TRBJ2-7, with 10 bases fitting TRBD2. Germline CDR1 reads SGHVS; CDR2 reads FQNEAQ. V shed 6 bases and J 4 bases; nucleotides not matched to a gene: 9. CDR3 length equals 15 residues. The CDR3 DNA reads as TGTGCCAGCAGTGAGCGGGGGGGCTCAATTTACGAGCAGTACTTC. This translates into CASSERGGSIYEQYF.

The CDR3, as DNA: TGCGCCAGCGGATATAGCGGGGGAACGACGGGCACAGATACGCAGTATTTT. It yields the protein CASGYSGGTTGTDTQYF. The chain has TRBV5-1 and TRBJ2-3, with TRBD2 matching over 9 bases. V was clipped by 7 bases and J by 1 base; unmatched bases: 13. The length of the CDR3 is 17 residues. Germline lookup yields CDR1 SGHRS and CDR2 YFSETQ.

The genes are TRBV5-1 and TRBJ1-5; perhaps TRBD1 as D (5 bases). The CDR3 extends over 14 amino acids. The ends were cut back, 0 bases at V and 4 bases at J, with 8 bases in the middle. Germline CDR1 is SGHRS and CDR2 is YFSETQ. In DNA form, the CDR3 reads TGCGCCAGCAGCTTGGACGGGGGTAATCAGCCCCAGCATTTT. Its protein product is CASSLDGGNQPQHF.

V gene TRBV7-2 combines with J gene TRBJ1-2, with TRBD1 identical over 8 bases. J lost 4 bases, V lost 2 bases, and 3 bases had no gene match. CDR1 is SGHTA and CDR2 is FQGNSA in the germline V gene. The CDR3 totals 14 residues. CDR3 sequence reads: CASSLRQGSYGYTF. CDR3 sequence (DNA): TGTGCCAGCAGCTTAAGACAGGGGAGCTATGGCTACACCTTC. Looking up the rest from reference TRBV7-2 and TRBJ1-2 gives the full variable domain: GAGVSQSPSNKVTEKGKDVELRCDPISGHTALYWYRQSLGQGLEFLIYFQGNSAPDKSGLPSDRFSAERTGGSVSTLTIQRTQQEDSAVYLCASSLRQGSYGYTFGSGTRLTVV.

This sequence joins TRBV6-1 and TRBJ1-5; D might be TRBD1 (5 bases). Deletions cut 6 bases from V and 1 base from J, with 13 bases between. The CDR3 contains 15 residues. In germline, CDR1 is MNHNS, CDR2 SASEGT. The CDR3 DNA follows: TGTGCCAGCAGGGGGGGACCGGGAAGCAATCAGCCCCAGCATTTT. The encoded protein is CASRGGPGSNQPQHF.

This clone was recorded only once. The rearrangement uses TRBV9 and TRBJ2-1; tentatively, D is TRBD2 (5 bases). Germline loops: CDR1 SGDLS, CDR2 YYNGEE. V was shortened by 0 bases and J by 8 bases, with 15 bases between the two germline ends. The CDR3 extends over 15 amino acids. The CDR3 sequence is CASSVEGRRAYEQFF. The CDR3 DNA reads TGTGCCAGCAGCGTAGAAGGGAGACGGGCGTATGAGCAGTTCTTC.

The rearrangement joins TRBV5-4 to TRBJ2-5; TRBD2 matches 9 bases. After removal of 6 bases from V and 3 bases from J, the junction contained 9 bases not matched to a gene. Germline lookup yields CDR1 SGHNT and CDR2 YYREEE (reference sequence). The CDR3 runs 15 residues. The CDR3 spells CASTRWGGGEETQYF. CDR3 in DNA: TGTGCCAGCACCCGGTGGGGCGGGGGGGAAGAGACCCAGTACTTC.

J is TRBJ2-4 and V is TRBV29-1, with 12 bases that match TRBD1. The CDR3 runs 14 residues. The V gene end was trimmed by 6 bases and the J gene end by 2 bases; junction bases not matched to a gene: 2. Germline V gene lookup returns CDR1 SQVTM and CDR2 ANQGSEA. This chain's CDR3 is CSVGQGATKNIQYF. In nucleotides, the CDR3 is TGCAGCGTGGGACAGGGGGCGACCAAAAACATTCAGTACTTC.

The chain carries TRBV5-1 and TRBJ2-6, with 7 nucleotides matching TRBD1. Germline V gene data show CDR1 as SGHRS and CDR2 as YFSETQ. J gave up 2 bases and V 3 bases, and 8 bases lay outside the gene matches. This CDR3 is 17 amino acids long. The CDR3 DNA reads as TGCGCCAGCAGCTGGAGACAGGGTAGTACTGGGGCCAACGTCCTGACTTTC. Its protein is CASSWRQGSTGANVLTF.

The chain carries TRBV9 and TRBJ2-7; D is ambiguous. V lost 2 bases, J lost 1 base, and 10 bases lay in between. The CDR3 has 14 residues. Germline CDR1 and CDR2: SGDLS and YYNGEE. The CDR3 sequence is CASSVEAVSYEQYF. The DNA of the CDR3 is TGTGCCAGCAGCGTTGAGGCAGTTTCCTACGAGCAGTACTTC.

This chain uses TRBV4-2 with TRBJ2-1, with 8 bases aligning to TRBD2. The V gene end was trimmed by 3 bases and the J gene end by 8 bases; junction bases not matched to a gene: 9. Germline V gene data show CDR1 as LGHNA and CDR2 as YNFKEQ. The CDR3 consists of 15 residues. The DNA of the CDR3 is TGTGCCAGCAGCCATAGAGCCCCCGGGAGGGATGAGCAGTTCTTC. This translates into CASSHRAPGRDEQFF.

This chain links TRBV9 with TRBJ2-7, with 9 bases matching TRBD2. CDR3 length: 18 amino acids. From germline, CDR1 is SGDLS and CDR2 YYNGEE. J was trimmed by 4 bases and V by 0 bases; bases with no gene match: 14. The CDR3 here is CASSVGGVGSGSQYEQYF. Here the CDR3 DNA reads TGTGCCAGCAGCGTAGGAGGGGTCGGTAGCGGGAGCCAGTACGAGCAGTACTTC.

The rearrangement uses TRBV18 and TRBJ2-7; the match to TRBD2 covers 12 bases. CDR3 size: 15 residues. V lost 6 bases, J lost 7 bases, and 10 bases stayed unmatched. Germline values: CDR1 KGHSH, CDR2 LQKENI. CDR3 coding DNA: TGTGCCAGCTCGCCCCAGACTAGCGGGAGCGAAGAGCAGTACTTC. It translates to CASSPQTSGSEEQYF.

The rearrangement uses TRBV9 and TRBJ1-2, with D possibly being TRBD1 (6 bases). Trimming removed 2 bases from V and 4 bases from J, with 6 bases in between. In germline, CDR1 is SGDLS, CDR2 YYNGEE. The CDR3 is 12 amino acids. The DNA for the CDR3 is TGTGCCAGCAGCGTGGACAGCTATGGCTACACCTTC. Its translation is CASSVDSYGYTF.

The chain links TRBV7-6 to TRBJ1-6; D unclear. This CDR3 is built from 16 residues. Trimming pared 5 bases from V and 2 bases from J, leaving 13 bases between. CDR1 is SGHVS, CDR2 FNYEAQ, per germline. The CDR3 sequence: CASSPVGRPYNSPLHF. Written as DNA, the CDR3 is TGTGCCAGCAGCCCCGTCGGCAGGCCCTATAATTCACCCCTCCACTTT.

The V call is TRBV7-2, the J call TRBJ2-1; 11 positions agree with TRBD2. The CDR3 length is 15 residues. Germline loops: CDR1 SGHTA, CDR2 FQGNSA. J lost 4 bases, V lost 3 bases, and 2 bases had no gene match. CDR3 bases: TGTGCCAGCAGCTTGACTAGCGGGATATACAATGAGCAGTTCTTC. Translated: CASSLTSGIYNEQFF.

The chain carries TRBV7-8 and TRBJ2-3; D may be TRBD2 (6 bases). CDR1 is SGHVS and CDR2 is FQNEAQ in the germline V gene. V gave up 5 bases and J gave up 5 bases, with 20 bases separating them. The CDR3 covers 16 residues. CDR3 sequence: CASSPQSAGIGDTQYF. The DNA for the CDR3 is TGTGCCAGCAGCCCGCAATCGGCGGGGATCGGAGATACGCAGTATTTT.

The genes are TRBV27 and TRBJ1-4; 7 nucleotides line up with TRBD1. V dropped 6 bases and J dropped 6; count of bases not matched to a gene: 7. The CDR3 has 14 residues. Germline-derived CDR1 and CDR2 are MNHEY and SMNVEV (reference sequence). The CDR3, as DNA: TGTGCCAGCAGACTACAGGGGTTCGATGAAAAACTGTTTTTT. Protein sequence: CASRLQGFDEKLFF.

The chain combines TRBV19 with TRBJ1-1, with TRBD1 matching 7 bases. Trimming at V came to 3 bases and at J to 1 base, leaving 8 bases not matched to a gene. Germline CDR1 and CDR2: LNHDA and SQIVND (reference sequence). The CDR3 spans 16 residues. The CDR3 sequence: CASSISPDRRNTEAFF. For the CDR3, the DNA is TGTGCCAGTAGTATTTCCCCGGACAGGCGGAACACTGAAGCTTTCTTT.

The rearrangement joins TRBV9 to TRBJ2-1; 10 nucleotides agree with TRBD2. The junction had 14 bases not matched to a gene; V was cut back by 4 bases and J by 7 bases. This CDR3 contains 17 residues. Germline loops: CDR1 SGDLS, CDR2 YYNGEE. The CDR3 loop is CASSLPVGTSVKNEQFF. The CDR3 nucleotides are TGTGCCAGCAGCCTCCCAGTGGGGACTAGCGTAAAAAATGAGCAGTTCTTC.

This clone came up once. The chain recombines TRBV29-1 with TRBJ2-5; 7 nucleotides align to TRBD2. CDR1 SQVTM and CDR2 ANQGSEA come from the germline V gene. Unmatched junction bases numbered 10, after V lost 4 bases and J lost 2 bases. CDR3 size: 15 residues. CDR3 in amino acids: CSVAQWGGDQETQYF. CDR3 nucleotide sequence: TGCAGCGTTGCTCAGTGGGGAGGGGATCAAGAGACCCAGTACTTC.

This clone was recorded a few times. The V call is TRBV19, the J call TRBJ1-6; 8 bases fit TRBD1. Germline-derived CDR1 and CDR2 are LNHDA and SQIVND (reference sequence). The CDR3 spans 14 residues. V was clipped by 7 bases and J by 15 bases; unmatched bases: 14. CDR3 in amino acids: CASKQRTGLENLHF. Written as DNA, the CDR3 is TGTGCCAGTAAACAGCGGACAGGGCTGGAGAACCTCCACTTT.

The chain joins TRBV11-2 to TRBJ2-7, with TRBD2 matching 15 bases. The CDR3 runs to 16 residues. Germline V CDR1 and CDR2: SGHAT, FQNNGV. Germline trimming cut 4 bases from V and 3 bases from J; bases unmatched to any gene: 4. In DNA, the CDR3 is TGTGCCAGCAGCTCCGGGACTAGCGGGGGGAACTACGAGCAGTACTTC. It yields the protein CASSSGTSGGNYEQYF.